This entry lists 16 T cell receptor beta chains sequenced from one sample in a study of blood T cell repertoires in COVID-19. Assay: immunoSEQ multiplex PCR; the TCRdb copy retains only in-frame clones and omits some. The sample includes under 250,000 clones, about four fifths of them seen just once. Input material: peripheral blood. The receptors were gathered from a man older than 75 with acute or convalescent COVID-19.

This chain joins TRBV7-2 and TRBJ2-2, with TRBD2 matching over 15 bases. The germline gives CDR1 SGHTA, CDR2 FQGNSA. J gave up 7 bases and V 5 bases, and 11 bases lay outside the gene matches. The CDR3 loop spans 18 amino acids. This CDR3 reads CASSGRTSGRASYGELFF. The DNA of the CDR3 is TGTGCCAGCAGCGGGAGGACTAGCGGGAGGGCCTCGTACGGGGAGCTGTTTTTT.

The DNA for the CDR3 is TGTGCCAGCAGTTTTAGGACAGGGATTTACAATGAGCAGTTCTTC. This codes for CASSFRTGIYNEQFF. The V gene is TRBV2, the J gene TRBJ2-1, with 8 nucleotides matching TRBD1. This CDR3 region has 15 residues. Trimming removed 5 bases from V and 4 bases from J; junction bases left unmatched: 7. CDR1 SNHLY and CDR2 FYNNEI come from the germline V gene. Variable domain in full (rest from reference TRBV2 and TRBJ2-1): EPEVTQTPSHQVTQMGQEVILRCVPISNHLYFYWYRQILGQKVEFLVSFYNNEISEKSEIFDDQFSVERPDGSNFTLKIRSTKLEDSAMYFCASSFRTGIYNEQFFGPGTRLTVL.

The J gene is TRBJ2-1, the V gene TRBV3-1 (or the pseudogene TRBV3-2), with D possibly TRBD1 on 5 matching bases. Germline lookup yields CDR1 LGHDT and CDR2 YNNKEL (reference sequence). Deletions cut 5 bases from V and 1 base from J, with 9 bases between. This CDR3 has 14 residues. CDR3 DNA sequence: TGTGCCAGCAGCTGGACAAGATCCTACAATGAGCAGTTCTTC. Translated: CASSWTRSYNEQFF.

This chain joins TRBV24-1 and TRBJ2-5; the match to TRBD1 covers 7 bases. J was trimmed by 5 bases and V by 3 bases; bases with no gene match: 8. The CDR3 is 15 amino acids. CDR1 KGHDR and CDR2 SFDVKD come from the germline V gene. The CDR3 nucleotides read TGTGCCACCAGTGATCCAGACAGGGAATCTGAGACCCAGTACTTC. This translates into CATSDPDRESETQYF.

The chain joins TRBV18 to TRBJ1-4; 8 nucleotides agree with TRBD1. The CDR3 extends over 17 amino acids. Unmatched junction bases numbered 12, after V lost 5 bases and J lost 4 bases. Germline V CDR1 and CDR2: KGHSH, LQKENI. This CDR3 reads CASSTLRQGSNNEKLFF. CDR3 in DNA: TGTGCCAGCTCAACCCTCCGACAGGGGTCCAATAATGAAAAACTGTTTTTT.

The chain is built from TRBV4-2 and TRBJ2-1; D may be TRBD1 (5 bases). The ends were cut back, 0 bases at V and 8 bases at J, with 11 bases in the middle. This CDR3 is built from 14 residues. Germline lookup yields CDR1 LGHNA and CDR2 YNFKEQ. CDR3 protein: CASSQEARVDEQFF. The CDR3 DNA reads as TGTGCCAGCAGCCAAGAAGCCAGGGTCGATGAGCAGTTCTTC.

The gene calls are TRBV5-1 and TRBJ1-6; TRBD1 matches 7 bases. CDR3 length: 14 residues. CDR1 SGHRS and CDR2 YFSETQ come from the germline V gene. With V trimmed by 5 bases and J by 9 bases, 8 bases remained unmatched. The CDR3 sequence is CASSGGRGASPLHF. As DNA, the CDR3 is TGCGCCAGCAGTGGGGGCAGGGGGGCTTCACCCCTCCACTTT. The full variable domain, with the rest looked up from reference TRBV5-1 and TRBJ1-6, is KAGVTQTPRYLIKTRGQQVTLSCSPISGHRSVSWYQQTPGQGLQFLFEYFSETQRNKGNFPGRFSGRQFSNSRSEMNVSTLELGDSALYLCASSGGRGASPLHFGNGTRLTVT.

V is TRBV6-1 and J is TRBJ1-4, with D unresolved. Trimming cost V 1 base and J 5 bases, with 20 bases left between them. The germline gives CDR1 MNHNS, CDR2 SASEGT. The CDR3 has 18 amino acids. In DNA, the CDR3 is TGTGCCAGCAGTGAAGTTGGGAGACCCCGTTATCGAAATGAAAAACTGTTTTTT. Its translation is CASSEVGRPRYRNEKLFF.

The chain carries TRBV7-9 and TRBJ2-7; TRBD1 matches 7 bases. CDR1 is SEHNR and CDR2 is FQNEAQ in the germline V gene (reference sequence). V was clipped by 3 bases and J by 9 bases; unmatched bases: 5. The CDR3 covers 12 residues. The CDR3 nucleotides read TGTGCCAGCAGCTTTGATACAGGGGCGCAGTACTTC. Its translation: CASSFDTGAQYF. Full variable domain (rest looked up from reference TRBV7-9 and TRBJ2-7): DTGVSQNPRHKITKRGQNVTFRCDPISEHNRLYWYRQTLGQGPEFLTYFQNEAQLEKSRLLSDRFSAERPKGSFSTLEIQRTEQGDSAMYLCASSFDTGAQYFGPGTRLTVT.

J is TRBJ2-6 and V is TRBV5-1, with D maybe TRBD2 (5 bases). V lost 4 bases, J lost 4 bases, and 18 bases lay in between. The germline gives CDR1 SGHRS, CDR2 YFSETQ. The CDR3 loop spans 17 amino acids. CDR3 sequence reads: CASSAGELAYGANVLTF. CDR3 coding DNA: TGCGCCAGCAGCGCTGGCGAGCTAGCTTACGGGGCCAACGTCCTGACTTTC.

The chain has TRBV9 and TRBJ2-2, with TRBD1 identical over 9 bases. CDR3 length equals 15 residues. CDR1 is SGDLS, CDR2 YYNGEE, per germline. The trim removed 1 base at V and 7 bases at J, leaving 5 bases unmatched. The CDR3 is CASSVRGQGDGELFF. In DNA, the CDR3 is TGTGCCAGCAGCGTACGGGGACAGGGTGACGGGGAGCTGTTTTTT.

The rearrangement joins TRBV15 to TRBJ2-1, with 9 bases lining up with TRBD2. This CDR3 comprises 16 residues. The trim removed 1 base at V and 3 bases at J, leaving 4 bases unmatched. From germline, CDR1 is LNHNV and CDR2 YYDKDF (reference sequence). The chain's CDR3 is CATSRGASGDYNEQFF. The DNA for the CDR3 is TGTGCCACCAGCAGAGGAGCTAGCGGGGACTACAATGAGCAGTTCTTC.

The chain employs TRBV24-1 and TRBJ2-2, with 8 bases fitting TRBD1. The V gene's germline CDR1 is KGHDR and CDR2 SFDVKD. Germline trimming cut 2 bases from V and 2 bases from J; bases unmatched to any gene: 3. This CDR3 is 16 amino acids long. The CDR3 region is CATSDSGGSNTGELFF. The DNA of the CDR3 is TGTGCCACCAGTGATTCAGGGGGCTCCAACACCGGGGAGCTGTTTTTT.

The gene calls are TRBV5-1 and TRBJ1-4; D not resolved. The CDR3 loop spans 15 amino acids. Trimming cost V 1 base and J 4 bases, with 11 bases left between them. CDR1 is SGHRS and CDR2 is YFSETQ in the germline V gene. In DNA, the CDR3 is TGCGCCAGCAGCTTGCCGGGAGGGAATAATGAAAAACTGTTTTTT. Residues: CASSLPGGNNEKLFF. The variable domain in full, with the rest retrieved from reference TRBV5-1 and TRBJ1-4, is KAGVTQTPRYLIKTRGQQVTLSCSPISGHRSVSWYQQTPGQGLQFLFEYFSETQRNKGNFPGRFSGRQFSNSRSEMNVSTLELGDSALYLCASSLPGGNNEKLFFGSGTQLSVL.

This clone has a single count. This chain joins TRBV30 and TRBJ1-1; D is perhaps TRBD1 (6 bases). The CDR3 has 15 residues. The V end was cut by 0 bases, the J end by 0 bases, with 11 bases between. Germline assignment: CDR1 GTSNPN and CDR2 SVGIG (reference sequence). CDR3: CAWSVGGSLNTEAFF. The CDR3 bases are TGTGCCTGGAGTGTAGGGGGATCCCTGAACACTGAAGCTTTCTTT.

This clone was seen just once. The chain recombines TRBV24-1 with TRBJ1-5, with 10 nucleotides matching TRBD1. V lost 4 bases to trimming and J lost 5 bases; unmatched junction nucleotides: 4. The CDR3 is made up of 15 amino acids. Germline CDR1 is KGHDR and CDR2 is SFDVKD. As DNA, the CDR3 is TGTGCCACCAGTGACCCCGGGACAGGGGATCAGCCCCAGCATTTT. It translates to CATSDPGTGDQPQHF.